This record covers a single T cell receptor (beta chain). After removal of 7 bases from V and 0 bases from J, the junction contained 5 bases not matched to a gene. This CDR3 comprises 14 residues. Germline lookup yields CDR1 MNHEY and CDR2 SMNVEV (reference sequence). These data belong to a study of cytomegalovirus exposure and HLA in healthy donors. PCR used 60 Vbeta primers and 13 Jbeta primers. Clones were read by immunoSEQ multiplex PCR, and TCRdb kept only the in-frame ones, dropping some. The data show about 130,000 clones, about four fifths seen once. The genes are TRBV27 and TRBJ2-7; 8 nucleotides align to TRBD1. This receptor was identified in a man aged 30 to 39 in good health. The sequencing sample was made of PBMCs. CDR3 DNA: TGTGCCAGCAAGTTAGGACAGGGCTCCTACGAGCAGTACTTC. This gives the protein CASKLGQGSYEQYF.